The rows below give T cell receptor beta chains drawn from one sample of a study of blood T cell repertoires in COVID-19. Generated by immunoSEQ multiplex PCR, the TCRdb table keeps only in-frame clones and is missing some. The sample yields 200,000 or so clones, 82% seen once. Sequencing was done on a sample of peripheral blood. Every receptor here comes from a young woman with acute or convalescent COVID-19. Both conserved end residues are part of each CDR3. D genes are given only for firm matches. Size is omitted from some rows. Given values are once, few, many or a class for expanded clones.

CASSQELAGGTDTQYF TGTGCCAGCAGCCAAGAGCTAGCGGGGGGCACAGATACGCAGTATTTT . TRBJ2-3 TRBV4-2 TRBD2
CASSYDTGHHGYTF TGTGCCAGCAGTTACGATACAGGGCACCATGGCTACACCTTC . TRBJ1-2 TRBV6-2/TRBV6-3 .
CASSLGGQVYIRGYTF TGTGCCAGCAGCTTAGGGGGACAGGTCTATATTAGGGGCTACACCTTC . TRBJ1-2 TRBV7-8 TRBD1
CASSLRTSGYNEQFF TGTGCCAGCAGCTTAAGGACTAGCGGTTACAATGAGCAGTTCTTC . TRBJ2-1 TRBV7-9 TRBD2
CATSRDLNRKNYEQYF TGTGCCACCAGCAGAGATCTAAACAGGAAGAACTACGAGCAGTACTTC . TRBJ2-7 TRBV15 .
CASSPYLTGPYNEQFF TGCGCCAGCAGCCCATACCTGACAGGGCCCTACAATGAGCAGTTCTTC . TRBJ2-1 TRBV4-1 TRBD1
CASSEDSLSGNQPQHF TGTGCCAGCAGTGAGGACTCTCTTTCGGGCAATCAGCCCCAGCATTTT few TRBJ1-5 TRBV6-1 .
CAWSVRTGVSYGYTF TGTGCCTGGAGTGTACGAACAGGGGTCTCCTATGGCTACACCTTC . TRBJ1-2 TRBV30 TRBD1
CASRGGTGVDYNSPLHF TGTGCCAGCCGAGGAGGGACAGGAGTTGACTATAATTCACCCCTCCACTTT . TRBJ1-6 TRBV9 TRBD1
CATSRVPDMNTEAFF TGTGCCACCAGCAGAGTACCTGACATGAACACTGAAGCTTTCTTT . TRBJ1-1 TRBV15 .
CASSRGLAGGGSEQYF TGTGCCAGCAGTAGGGGACTAGCGGGAGGAGGGTCCGAGCAGTACTTC . TRBJ2-7 TRBV27 TRBD2
CASSLEGGSGYTF TGTGCCAGCAGCTTAGAAGGGGGCAGCGGCTACACCTTC . TRBJ1-2 TRBV13 TRBD1
CASSDLTRHEQYF TGTGCCAGTAGTGACCTCACTAGACACGAGCAGTACTTC . TRBJ2-7 TRBV19 .
CASSNSGGLNTGELFF TGTGCCAGCAGCAATAGCGGGGGGCTTAACACCGGGGAGCTGTTTTTT . TRBJ2-2 TRBV27 TRBD2
CASSFKQNTEAFF TGTGCCAGCAGCTTTAAACAGAACACTGAAGCTTTCTTT once TRBJ1-1 TRBV7-2 .
CARTRGLAGNEQFF TGTGCCCGAACTCGCGGTCTAGCGGGCAATGAGCAGTTCTTC . TRBJ2-1 TRBV30 TRBD2
CASGPSRGAGAFF TGTGCCAGTGGGCCCAGCAGGGGGGCAGGAGCTTTCTTT once TRBJ1-1 TRBV7-3 TRBD1
CASSSRTSGPMDEQYF TGCGCCAGCAGCTCTAGGACTAGCGGGCCAATGGACGAGCAGTACTTC . TRBJ2-7 TRBV5-1 TRBD2
CASRAGGTDTQYF TGTGCCAGCAGGGCAGGGGGAACAGATACGCAGTATTTT . TRBJ2-3 TRBV6-5 TRBD1
CASSSGHARQNTEAFF TGTGCCAGCAGCTCCGGACACGCTCGGCAGAACACTGAAGCTTTCTTT . TRBJ1-1 TRBV7-3 .
CASSYPDLMSSGGATDTQYF TGTGCCAGCAGTTACCCCGACCTAATGTCTAGCGGGGGGGCCACAGATACGCAGTATTTT once TRBJ2-3 TRBV6-2/TRBV6-3 TRBD2
CATSDLRSRNEQFF TGTGCCACCAGTGATTTGCGGAGCCGGAATGAGCAGTTCTTC . TRBJ2-1 TRBV24-1 .
CASRKIGVEDGYTF TGTGCCAGTAGGAAAATCGGGGTAGAGGATGGCTACACCTTC . TRBJ1-2 TRBV19 .
CASSQDPRRAGGGDTQYF TGTGCCAGCAGCCAAGATCCACGGAGAGCGGGAGGAGGAGATACGCAGTATTTT . TRBJ2-3 TRBV3-1/TRBV3-2 TRBD2
CASTRGGGAFF TGTGCCAGCACCAGGGGCGGCGGAGCTTTCTTT few TRBJ1-1 TRBV7-9 .
CATSREGRGGPANSNQPQHF TGTGCCACCAGCAGAGAGGGTCGCGGAGGTCCCGCTAATAGCAATCAGCCCCAGCATTTT once TRBJ1-5 TRBV15 .
CASSPGGFYEQYF TGCGCCAGCAGCCCCGGGGGGTTTTACGAGCAGTACTTC few TRBJ2-7 TRBV5-1 TRBD2
CASSSTTANTGELFF TGCGCCAGCAGTAGTACGACAGCGAACACCGGGGAGCTGTTTTTT . TRBJ2-2 TRBV5-1 .
CASSYLSGGYEQYF TGTGCCAGCTCTTATTTGTCAGGAGGCTACGAGCAGTACTTC few TRBJ2-7 TRBV18 .
CASSAKQGTLNTEAFF TGCGCCAGCAGCGCGAAACAGGGCACCCTGAACACTGAAGCTTTCTTT . TRBJ1-1 TRBV5-1 .
CSASWRLGTEAFF TGCAGTGCTAGTTGGAGGCTCGGCACTGAAGCTTTCTTT . TRBJ1-1 TRBV20-1 .
CASSARTGGQETQYF TGTGCCAGCAGCGCCCGGACAGGGGGCCAAGAGACCCAGTACTTC . TRBJ2-5 TRBV9 TRBD1
CASSYRGADGYTF TGTGCCAGCAGCTATCGGGGGGCGGATGGCTACACCTTC . TRBJ1-2 TRBV27 .
CSVTSTGGARGYTF TGCAGCGTGACCTCGACAGGGGGCGCGAGGGGCTACACCTTC . TRBJ1-2 TRBV29-1 TRBD1
CASSRLAGGAGELFF TGTGCCAGCAGCCGGCTAGCGGGAGGGGCCGGGGAGCTGTTTTTT once TRBJ2-2 TRBV11-2 TRBD2
CASSLGTASGNTIYF TGTGCCAGCAGCCTCGGGACAGCCTCTGGAAACACCATATATTTT . TRBJ1-3 TRBV5-8 TRBD1
CASSYGTNNSPLHF TGTGCCAGCAGTTACGGGACAAATAATTCACCCCTCCACTTT . TRBJ1-6 TRBV6-2/TRBV6-3 .
CASSIRESSPLHF TGTGCCAGTAGTATAAGGGAGAGCTCACCCCTCCACTTT . TRBJ1-6 TRBV19 .
CASSGTSGGNEQFF TGCGCCAGCAGCGGGACTAGCGGGGGGAATGAGCAGTTCTTC . TRBJ2-1 TRBV10-1 TRBD2
CASSESGGSYNEQFF TGTGCCAGCAGTGAAAGCGGGGGGAGCTACAATGAGCAGTTCTTC . TRBJ2-1 TRBV2 TRBD2
CASSTLAGGQETQYF TGTGCCAGTAGTACACTAGCGGGAGGGCAAGAGACCCAGTACTTC . TRBJ2-5 TRBV19 TRBD2
CASSLGAGGYDEQYF TGTGCCAGCAGCTTAGGGGCGGGAGGTTACGACGAGCAGTACTTC . TRBJ2-7 TRBV7-2 TRBD2
CASRGSGRAYNEQFF TGTGCCAGCAGGGGGAGCGGGAGGGCCTACAATGAGCAGTTCTTC . TRBJ2-1 TRBV27 TRBD2
CASSLREGPTEAFF TGTGCCAGCAGCCTAAGAGAGGGTCCCACTGAAGCTTTCTTT . TRBJ1-1 TRBV7-2 .
CASSSYRGQNEQYF TGTGCCAGCAGTTCCTACAGGGGGCAGAACGAGCAGTACTTC few TRBJ2-7 TRBV28 TRBD1
CASSFSGGMNTEAFF TGTGCCAGCAGTTTCTCCGGGGGAATGAACACTGAAGCTTTCTTT . TRBJ1-1 TRBV6-5 .
CATSSQGGSAEQYF TGTGCCACCAGCAGTCAGGGGGGTAGCGCCGAGCAGTACTTC . TRBJ2-7 TRBV15 .
CASSTQGAGTEAFF TGTGCCAGCAGCACACAGGGGGCGGGGACTGAAGCTTTCTTT . TRBJ1-1 TRBV7-3 TRBD1
CASSRDGGLSNQPQHF TGTGCCAGCAGCAGAGACGGGGGGCTATCGAATCAGCCCCAGCATTTT . TRBJ1-5 TRBV7-8 .
CASSSPRLAGLNEQFF TGTGCCAGCAGCAGCCCTCGACTAGCGGGTTTGAATGAGCAGTTCTTC . TRBJ2-1 TRBV28 TRBD2
CASSSPGHSNYGYTF TGTGCCAGCAGCTCTCCGGGACACTCTAACTATGGCTACACCTTC . TRBJ1-2 TRBV5-4 .
CASSLRTSQSTGELFF TGTGCCAGCAGCTTACGGACTAGCCAGAGCACCGGGGAGCTGTTTTTT . TRBJ2-2 TRBV7-8 TRBD2
CSVEDSVGVSDTQYF TGCAGCGTTGAAGATTCGGTGGGAGTATCAGATACGCAGTATTTT . TRBJ2-3 TRBV29-1 .
CSASIGSSYEQYF TGCAGTGCTAGTATCGGGAGCTCCTACGAGCAGTACTTC . TRBJ2-7 TRBV20-1 .
CASSAEDGGQPQHF TGTGCCAGCTCGGCGGAGGACGGGGGTCAGCCCCAGCATTTT . TRBJ1-5 TRBV18 .